The 5 T cell receptor beta chains given below trace back to one sample, sequenced in a study of CD8+ T cells in alopecia areata. Described treatment: oral pan-JAK inhibitor, 5-10 mg twice daily. cDNA serving as the sequencing template came from extracted, reverse transcribed RNA. Method: immunoSEQ multiplex PCR; TCRdb's copy keeps in-frame clones and lacks some. The sample records some 190,000 clones, roughly 60% being singletons. The sequenced sample was CD4+ T cells sorted from blood, obtained around week 50, from a patient treated with tofacitinib. These receptors were taken from a human donor with alopecia areata.

The chain employs TRBV27 and TRBJ1-2; no reliable D call. CDR1 and CDR2 (germline): MNHEY, SMNVEV (reference sequence). The ends were cut back, 6 bases at V and 10 bases at J, with 12 bases in the middle. CDR3 length equals 11 residues. The DNA for the CDR3 is TGTGCCAGCAGGGAAACACGGGTCTACACCTTC. The encoded protein is CASRETRVYTF.

This clone has more than one count but fewer than ten. This sequence joins TRBV10-3 and TRBJ2-1, with TRBD2 matching over 8 bases. Germline V gives CDR1 ENHRY, CDR2 SYGVKD. The CDR3 extends over 15 amino acids. Losses at the gene ends were 2 bases for V and 6 bases for J; bases not matched to a gene: 6. In nucleotides, the CDR3 is TGTGCCATCAGTGAGGGGACTAGGGGAATCAATGAGCAGTTCTTC. Amino acids: CAISEGTRGINEQFF.

The rearrangement joins TRBV29-1 to TRBJ2-7; D is unresolved. This CDR3 spans 12 amino acids. V was clipped by 4 bases and J by 1 base, with 8 bases between them. In germline, CDR1 is SQVTM, CDR2 ANQGSEA. The CDR3 loop reads CSVGDLSYEQYF. The DNA of the CDR3 is TGCAGCGTTGGAGATTTGTCCTACGAGCAGTACTTC.

The table lists this clone with a few counts. The gene calls are TRBV15 and TRBJ2-3; 13 nucleotides match TRBD2. The CDR3 has 17 residues. Germline V CDR1 and CDR2: LNHNV, YYDKDF (reference sequence). Unmatched junction bases numbered 5, after V lost 3 bases and J lost 2 bases. The chain's CDR3 is CATSSWGTSGVTDTQYF. Here the CDR3 DNA reads TGTGCCACCAGCAGTTGGGGGACTAGCGGGGTCACAGATACGCAGTATTTT.

The V gene is TRBV6-1, the J gene TRBJ2-4; 8 bases map to TRBD2. This CDR3 is built from 17 residues. Looked up from germline, CDR1 is MNHNS and CDR2 is SASEGT. The V and J ends lost 2 bases and 0 bases, in that order; junction bases with no gene match: 6. Here the CDR3 DNA reads TGTGCCAGCAGTGAAAATCTAGCGGGTTTAGCCAAAAACATTCAGTACTTC. The encoded protein is CASSENLAGLAKNIQYF.